These 25 T cell receptor beta chains came from one sample sequenced in a study of Graves' ophthalmopathy and Graves' hyperthyroidism. RNA transcripts served as template for amplifying TCR beta CDR3 sequences. An opening RT-PCR round employed HTBI primers and preceded a second-round multiplex PCR. TCRdb reprocessed the multiplex PCR reads with MiXCR, giving one entry per CDR3 protein. The table shows fewer than 350,000 distinct CDR3 sequences, with roughly 15% occurring only once. The source material was peripheral blood. These receptors were taken from an adult man with Graves' ophthalmopathy.

This clonotype was recorded many times. This chain uses TRBV9 with TRBJ1-2; 9 bases map to TRBD1. This CDR3 spans 16 amino acids. The germline V gene encodes CDR1 SGDLS and CDR2 YYNGEE. The ends lost 4 bases at V and 7 bases at J; junction bases unmatched: 14. Here the CDR3 reads CASSRRLGQGRSGYTF. The CDR3 nucleotides read TGTGCCAGCAGCCGACGCCTCGGACAGGGGAGGTCTGGCTACACCTTC.

This clonotype was seen only a few times. The chain uses TRBV30 and TRBJ2-7; D ambiguous. Germline values: CDR1 GTSNPN, CDR2 SVGIG (reference sequence). Deletions cut 2 bases from V and 5 bases from J, with 10 bases between. CDR3 size: 12 residues. For the CDR3, the DNA is TGTGCCTGGAGTCTGGTAAGGGACGAGCAGTACTTC. Translated: CAWSLVRDEQYF.

This chain joins TRBV4-2 and TRBJ2-2, with 8 bases aligning to TRBD2. V dropped 4 bases and J dropped 5; count of bases not matched to a gene: 6. The CDR3 has 15 amino acids. Germline CDR1 LGHNA, CDR2 YNFKEQ. CDR3 coding DNA: TGTGCCAGCAGCCCCGGGGGGGGCGGTACCGGGGAGCTGTTTTTT. Its protein product is CASSPGGGGTGELFF.

This clonotype was seen a handful of times. This may be a read error, as it is one base from a much larger clone. The J gene is TRBJ1-5, the V gene TRBV19, with D maybe TRBD1 (6 bases). CDR3 length: 15 amino acids. Germline lookup yields CDR1 LNHDA and CDR2 SQIVND (reference sequence). CDR3 sequence reads: CVSSTENGRGQPQHF. CDR3 nucleotides: TGTGTCAGTAGTACGGAAAACGGTAGGGGGCAGCCCCAGCATTTT.

There are many counts of this clonotype. The chain employs TRBV14 and TRBJ2-2; tentatively, D is TRBD1 (5 bases). CDR3 size: 16 residues. Trimming took off 4 bases at V and 3 bases at J, with 15 bases between the two ends. Germline CDR1 is SGHDN and CDR2 is FVKESK. The CDR3 nucleotides are TGTGCCAGCAGCCTCACTTGGAGACAGTACACCGGGGAGCTGTTTTTT. Amino acid sequence: CASSLTWRQYTGELFF.

This clonotype came up many times. The V gene is TRBV12-3 or TRBV12-4, the J gene TRBJ2-5; D is possibly TRBD1 (6 bases). Trimming pared 4 bases from V and 2 bases from J, leaving 11 bases between. This CDR3 region has 14 residues. The DNA for the CDR3 is TGTGCCAGCAGTTCGCTGACAGGACAAGAGACCCAGTACTTC. Translation: CASSSLTGQETQYF.

This clonotype was recorded many times. The chain has TRBV5-1 and TRBJ2-7, with a tentative D call TRBD1 (6 bases). Germline values: CDR1 SGHRS, CDR2 YFSETQ. The V gene lost 3 bases and the J gene lost 2 bases, with 15 bases spanning the gap. The length of the CDR3 is 15 residues. The CDR3 loop reads CASSSLRGFAYEQYF. CDR3 nucleotides: TGCGCCAGCAGCTCCCTCAGGGGTTTCGCCTACGAGCAGTACTTC.

This clonotype was found many times. A much larger clone differs from this one at a single base, so this may be a read error. The chain is built from TRBV6-2 or TRBV6-3 and TRBJ2-7; D is uncertain. Per the germline V gene, CDR1 is MNHEY and CDR2 is SVGEGT. This CDR3 has 11 residues. The CDR3 region has the DNA TGTGCCTGCAGGAATTCCTACGAGCAGTACTTC. Translating gives CACRNSYEQYF.

This clonotype was seen ten or more times. This chain uses TRBV28 with TRBJ1-1; D may be TRBD1 (6 bases). Germline values: CDR1 MDHEN, CDR2 SYDVKM. V dropped 6 bases and J dropped 4 bases, with 12 bases sitting between them. This CDR3 has 13 residues. The CDR3 is CASSAGHFTEAFF. The CDR3 DNA reads TGTGCCAGCAGCGCGGGACATTTCACTGAAGCTTTCTTT.

The chain has TRBV6-2 or TRBV6-3 and TRBJ2-2; 9 bases line up with TRBD1. From germline, CDR1 is MNHEY and CDR2 SVGEGT. V dropped 9 bases and J dropped 9; count of bases not matched to a gene: 11. The CDR3 spans 14 residues. CDR3 residues: CASTGGVGPRELFF. The DNA of the CDR3 is TGTGCCAGTACAGGGGGCGTGGGTCCCCGGGAGCTGTTTTTT.

This rearrangement joins TRBV27 to TRBJ1-5, with 10 bases fitting TRBD1. CDR3 length equals 16 residues. The V gene's germline CDR1 is MNHEY and CDR2 SMNVEV (reference sequence). J gave up 4 bases and V 8 bases, and 11 bases lay outside the gene matches. As DNA, the CDR3 is TGTGCCAGCGGCGGATATGGACAGGGGGGAAATCAGCCCCAGCATTTT. It yields the protein CASGGYGQGGNQPQHF.

This clonotype showed up just a few times. The rearrangement uses TRBV20-1 and TRBJ1-5; possibly TRBD1 for D (5 bases). The V gene lost 2 bases and the J gene lost 6 bases, with 14 bases spanning the gap. The V gene's germline CDR1 is DFQATT and CDR2 SNEGSKA (reference sequence). CDR3 length: 14 residues. The CDR3 DNA sequence: TGCAGTGCTAGATCCCCACAGGACCCTCAGCCCCAGCATTTT. Its protein product is CSARSPQDPQPQHF.

The V and J genes are TRBV7-2 and TRBJ1-1; unclear D gene. Trimming took 1 base from V and 9 from J, leaving 9 bases between them. The CDR3 runs to 12 residues. Looked up from germline, CDR1 is SGHTA and CDR2 is FQGNSA. The CDR3 region has the DNA TGTGCCAGCAGCTTAGGAACCGGGCAAGCTTTCTTT. This translates into CASSLGTGQAFF.

This clonotype was seen a handful of times. The junction differs from germline at one of its ends, possibly a read error. The chain uses TRBV5-1 and TRBJ1-2; the D is unclear. Germline V gives CDR1 SGHRS, CDR2 YFSETQ. CDR3 length equals 14 residues. CDR3 sequence: CASSPMGRHYGYIF. The CDR3 region has the DNA TGCGCCAGCAGCCCCATGGGCAGACACTATGGCTACATCTTC. Drawing the rest from reference TRBV5-1 and TRBJ1-2, the complete variable domain is KAGVTQTPRYLIKTRGQQVTLSCSPISGHRSVSWYQQTPGQGLQFLFEYFSETQRNKGNFPGRFSGRQFSNSRSEMNVSTLELGDSALYLCASSPMGRHYGYIFGSGTRLTVV.

This clonotype was detected a few times. The rearrangement uses TRBV4-3 and TRBJ1-5; D remains ambiguous. Trimming took off 0 bases at V and 2 bases at J, with 11 bases between the two ends. There are 16 residues in the CDR3. Germline lookup yields CDR1 LGHNA and CDR2 YSLEER. The CDR3 DNA reads TGCGCCAGCAGCCAAGACCTAGATCTAGGCAATCAGCCCCAGCATTTT. Its protein is CASSQDLDLGNQPQHF.

Many counts were recorded for this clonotype. The chain is built from TRBV20-1 and TRBJ2-7; D is possibly TRBD2 (5 bases). The CDR3 runs to 12 residues. V dropped 6 bases and J dropped 11 bases, with 20 bases sitting between them. CDR1 is DFQATT and CDR2 is SNEGSKA in the germline V gene (reference sequence). The CDR3 is CSARLLNRVEYF. The CDR3 nucleotides are TGCAGTGCCCGACTACTCAACCGAGTCGAGTACTTC.

This clonotype was counted many times. J is TRBJ1-1 and V is TRBV14; D not resolved. Trimming removed 1 base from V and 1 base from J, with 4 bases in between. The germline V gene has CDR1 SGHDN and CDR2 FVKESK. The CDR3 is 13 amino acids. CDR3 residues: CASSQVQNTEAFF. CDR3 bases: TGTGCCAGCAGCCAAGTTCAGAACACTGAAGCTTTCTTT.

The rearrangement links TRBV6-1 to TRBJ2-5; the match to TRBD1 covers 8 bases. Germline trimming cut 5 bases from V and 1 base from J; bases unmatched to any gene: 9. This CDR3 is 16 amino acids long. Germline V gene lookup returns CDR1 MNHNS and CDR2 SASEGT. The CDR3 protein is CASSTRTGFGQETQYF. In DNA form, the CDR3 reads TGTGCCAGCAGTACCCGGACAGGGTTTGGCCAAGAGACCCAGTACTTC.

There are many counts of this clonotype. The chain links TRBV20-1 to TRBJ2-7; TRBD1 aligns across 8 bases. V was pared by 5 bases and J by 5 bases, with 8 bases of the junction left unmatched. This CDR3 comprises 13 residues. Germline CDR1 is DFQATT and CDR2 is SNEGSKA (reference sequence). The DNA of the CDR3 is TGCAGTGCTTGGACAGGGATCAGGCACGAGCAGTACTTC. This gives the protein CSAWTGIRHEQYF.

This clonotype was observed a few times. The CDR3 nucleotides read TGTGCCAGCAGTCCGTCCGGGACAGGGAGCCCTGAAGCTTTCTTT. Protein sequence: CASSPSGTGSPEAFF. V usage is TRBV12-3 or TRBV12-4 and J usage is TRBJ1-1; 9 bases align to TRBD1. CDR3 length equals 15 residues. J lost 6 bases, V lost 5 bases, and 10 bases had no gene match.

V and J are TRBV24-1 and TRBJ2-5, with TRBD1 identical over 9 bases. Germline CDR1 and CDR2: KGHDR and SFDVKD. CDR3 length equals 15 residues. V gave up 3 bases and J gave up 5 bases; unmatched junction bases: 6. The DNA for the CDR3 is TGTGCCACCAGTGATCCGGGACAGGGCAGGGAGACCCAGTACTTC. Its protein is CATSDPGQGRETQYF.

The table lists this clonotype with a few counts. A much larger clone differs by one base, so this may be a read error. V and J are TRBV2 and TRBJ1-3, with TRBD1 matching 7 bases. This CDR3 comprises 15 residues. Germline values: CDR1 SNHLY, CDR2 FYNNEI. As DNA, the CDR3 is TGTGTCAGCAGTCCACCTACAGGGGTAGGAAACACCATATATTTT. This sequence encodes CVSSPPTGVGNTIYF.

This clonotype has just a few counts. The chain has TRBV4-1 and TRBJ1-2; 8 bases are shared with TRBD1. The CDR3 consists of 18 residues. V trimming: 0 bases; J trimming: 3 bases; junction bases outside the gene matches: 12. CDR1 is MGHRA, CDR2 YSYEKL, per germline. CDR3 sequence reads: CASSQDKSESGGHYGYTF. DNA of the CDR3: TGCGCCAGCAGCCAAGATAAATCAGAATCAGGGGGCCACTATGGCTACACCTTC.

This clonotype came up many times. The rearrangement links TRBV11-2 to TRBJ2-6, with TRBD2 as a possible D gene (6 bases). Trimming cost V 5 bases and J 0 bases, with 14 bases left between them. This CDR3 is 17 amino acids long. Germline V gives CDR1 SGHAT, CDR2 FQNNGV. CDR3 protein: CASSPYAGPSGANVLTF. Here the CDR3 DNA reads TGTGCCAGCAGCCCCTATGCGGGGCCCTCTGGGGCCAACGTCCTGACTTTC.

V usage is TRBV20-1 and J usage is TRBJ2-2; D is unresolved. With 6 bases removed from V and 0 bases from J, the gap between germline ends came to 8 bases. The germline V gene has CDR1 DFQATT and CDR2 SNEGSKA (reference sequence). There are 13 residues in the CDR3. The CDR3 region has the DNA TGCAGTGCGAATCCCCCGAACACCGGGGAGCTGTTTTTT. Protein: CSANPPNTGELFF.